This TCR beta chain was identified in a study of OX40 agonist ivuxolimab in advanced cancers. Study at large: With ivuxolimab, an agonistic anti-OX40 (CD134) antibody, patients were treated. At 0.01 to 10 mg/kg, ivuxolimab was administered intravenously to patients every 2 weeks.

The CDR3 totals 23 residues. Study-wide points: Among the lowest levels of clonal expansion were found in partial responders at 0.1-3.0 mg/kg.

Clones were sequenced by immunoSEQ multiplex PCR, and TCRdb holds only the in-frame ones, with some missing. The data hold more than 60,000 clones, with roughly 84% observed a single time. A word on this clone: Antigen specificity is unknown.

It was autoimmune disease history or systemic immunosuppression that excluded patients. V is TRBV21-1 and J is TRBJ2-3; the table names TRBD2, a call not compared with the DNA. TRBV21-1 is noted as a pseudogene. The sequence was collected from an adult with an advanced solid tumor such as melanoma, head and neck, liver or kidney cancer. The sequencing used CD4+ or CD8+ T cells sorted from blood, collected in a trial of the OX40 agonist ivuxolimab. The CDR3 coding sequence is TGTGCCAGCAGCAAAAAGTCCCCGAGTCGACTAGCGGGGGGCCAAACTAGCACAGATACGCAGTATTTT. Protein sequence: CASSKKSPSRLAGGQTSTDTQYF.